This note documents a single T cell receptor beta chain sequence. Other DNA sequences from this sample encode an identical CDR3 as well. This sample stems from a study of shared clonotypes between healthy human individuals. Only CD45RO-negative cells positively selected for CCR7 counted as naive CD8 cells, so terminally differentiated effector memory CD45RA+ cells were excluded. The junction had 3 bases not matched to a gene; V was cut back by 5 bases and J by 3 bases. This CDR3 spans 12 amino acids. CDR1 SQVTM and CDR2 ANQGSEA come from the germline V gene. Deep-level assay runs were performed. Clones were sequenced by immunoSEQ multiplex PCR, and TCRdb holds only the in-frame ones, with some missing. The sample includes around 2.1 million clones, about 93% of them seen just once.

The rearrangement links TRBV29-1 to TRBJ1-2, with TRBD1 identical over 7 bases. The source material was naive CD8+ T cells from PBMCs. This clonotype was obtained from a man younger than 30 in good health. Some clones in this sample may be carry-over from other donors' samples. CDR3 nucleotide sequence: TGCAGCGTTCTAGGGGGCGACTATGGCTACACCTTC. Translated, it gives CSVLGGDYGYTF.